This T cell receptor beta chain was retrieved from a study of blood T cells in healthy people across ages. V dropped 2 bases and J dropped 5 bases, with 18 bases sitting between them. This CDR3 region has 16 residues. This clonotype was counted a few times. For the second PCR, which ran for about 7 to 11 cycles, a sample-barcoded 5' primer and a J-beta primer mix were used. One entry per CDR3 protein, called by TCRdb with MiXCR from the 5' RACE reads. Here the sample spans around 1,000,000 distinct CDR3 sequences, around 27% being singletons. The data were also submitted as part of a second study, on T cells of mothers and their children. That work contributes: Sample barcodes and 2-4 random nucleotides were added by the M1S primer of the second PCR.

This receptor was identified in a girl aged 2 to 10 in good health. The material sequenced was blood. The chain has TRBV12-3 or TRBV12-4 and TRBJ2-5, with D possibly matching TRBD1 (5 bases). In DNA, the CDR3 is TGTGCCAGCAGTTTAACTACCGCAGGGCGTGGGGAGACCCAGTACTTC. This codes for CASSLTTAGRGETQYF.